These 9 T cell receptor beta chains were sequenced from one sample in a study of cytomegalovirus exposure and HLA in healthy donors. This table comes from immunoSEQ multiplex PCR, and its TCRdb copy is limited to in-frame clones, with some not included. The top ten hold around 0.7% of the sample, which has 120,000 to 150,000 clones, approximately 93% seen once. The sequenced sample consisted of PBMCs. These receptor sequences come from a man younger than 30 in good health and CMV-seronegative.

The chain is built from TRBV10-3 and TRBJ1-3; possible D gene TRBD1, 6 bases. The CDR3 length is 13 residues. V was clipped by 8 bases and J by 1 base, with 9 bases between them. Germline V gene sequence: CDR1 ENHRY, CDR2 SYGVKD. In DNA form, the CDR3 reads TGTGCCATCCGCGACAGGTCTGGAAACACCATATATTTT. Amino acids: CAIRDRSGNTIYF.

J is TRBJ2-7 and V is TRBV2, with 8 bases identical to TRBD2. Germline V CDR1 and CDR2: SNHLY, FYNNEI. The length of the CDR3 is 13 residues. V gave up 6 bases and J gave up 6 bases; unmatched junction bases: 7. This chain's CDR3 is CASRALGLAEQYV. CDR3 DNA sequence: TGTGCCAGCAGGGCCTTAGGACTAGCCGAGCAGTACGTC.

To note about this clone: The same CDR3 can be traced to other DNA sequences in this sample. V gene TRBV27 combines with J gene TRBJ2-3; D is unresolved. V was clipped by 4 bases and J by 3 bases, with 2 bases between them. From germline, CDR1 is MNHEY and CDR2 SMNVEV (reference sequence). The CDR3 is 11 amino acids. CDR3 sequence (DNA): TGTGCCAGCAGTTCAACAGATACGCAGTATTTT. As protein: CASSSTDTQYF.

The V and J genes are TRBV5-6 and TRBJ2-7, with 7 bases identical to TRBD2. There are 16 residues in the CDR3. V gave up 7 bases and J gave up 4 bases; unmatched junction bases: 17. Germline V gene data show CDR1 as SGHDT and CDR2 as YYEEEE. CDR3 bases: TGTGCCAGCTCGCCCGAGCGGGGCCAGTATATGTACGAGCAGTACGTC. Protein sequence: CASSPERGQYMYEQYV.

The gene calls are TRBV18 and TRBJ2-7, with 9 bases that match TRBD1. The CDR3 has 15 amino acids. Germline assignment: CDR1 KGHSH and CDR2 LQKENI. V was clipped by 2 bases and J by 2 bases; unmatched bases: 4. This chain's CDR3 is CASSPRTGEAYEQYV. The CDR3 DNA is TGTGCCAGCTCACCAAGGACAGGGGAGGCCTACGAGCAGTACGTC.

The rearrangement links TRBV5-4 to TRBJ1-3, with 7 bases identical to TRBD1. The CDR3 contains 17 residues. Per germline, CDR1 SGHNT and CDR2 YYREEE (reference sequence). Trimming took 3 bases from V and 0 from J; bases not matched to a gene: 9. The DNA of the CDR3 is TGTGCCAGCAGCTCCAAGACAGGGATGTACTCTGGAAACACCATATATTTT. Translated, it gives CASSSKTGMYSGNTIYF.

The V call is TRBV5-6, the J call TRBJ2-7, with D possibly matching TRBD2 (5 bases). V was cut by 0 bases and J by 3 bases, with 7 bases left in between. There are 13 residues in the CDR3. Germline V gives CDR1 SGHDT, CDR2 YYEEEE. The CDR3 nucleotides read TGTGCCAGCAGCTTGGGAAGCGGCTACGAGCAGTACTTC. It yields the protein CASSLGSGYEQYF.

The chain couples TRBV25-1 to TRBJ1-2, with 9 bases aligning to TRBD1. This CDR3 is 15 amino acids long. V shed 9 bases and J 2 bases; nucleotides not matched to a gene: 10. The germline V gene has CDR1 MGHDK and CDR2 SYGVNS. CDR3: CASTGQGRTNYGYTF. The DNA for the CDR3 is TGTGCCAGTACTGGACAGGGGAGGACAAACTATGGCTACACCTTC.

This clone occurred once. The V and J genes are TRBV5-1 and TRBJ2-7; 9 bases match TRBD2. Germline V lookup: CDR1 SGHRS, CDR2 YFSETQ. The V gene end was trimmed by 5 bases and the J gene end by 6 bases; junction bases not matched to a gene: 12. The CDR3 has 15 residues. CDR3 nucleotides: TGCGCCAGCAGTCAGGGGACTAGCACGGGGCGCGAGCAGTACGTC. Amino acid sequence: CASSQGTSTGREQYV.